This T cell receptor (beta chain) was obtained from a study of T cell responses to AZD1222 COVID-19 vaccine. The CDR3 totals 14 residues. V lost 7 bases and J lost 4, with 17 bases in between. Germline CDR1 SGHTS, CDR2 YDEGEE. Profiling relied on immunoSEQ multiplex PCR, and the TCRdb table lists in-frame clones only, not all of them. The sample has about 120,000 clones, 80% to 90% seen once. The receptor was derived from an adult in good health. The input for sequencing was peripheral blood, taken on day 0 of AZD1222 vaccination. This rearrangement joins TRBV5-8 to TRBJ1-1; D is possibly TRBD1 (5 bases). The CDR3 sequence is CASGQTGYGTEAFF. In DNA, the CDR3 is TGTGCCAGCGGACAAACAGGATACGGCACTGAAGCTTTCTTT.